A single sample is the source of the 11 T cell receptor beta chains below, sequenced in a study of T cell changes during pregnancy in multiple sclerosis. Sequencing used immunoSEQ multiplex PCR; TCRdb keeps in-frame clones, though not all of them. The repertoire includes over 100,000 clones, 90% to 95% of them detected once, and about 1.5% sits in the top ten. Here the sequenced sample was peripheral blood, taken in the third trimester of pregnancy. Every receptor here comes from a female donor with multiple sclerosis, enrolled in a pregnancy study.

In its sample, this clone was seen a few times. This chain joins TRBV30 and TRBJ1-1; TRBD1 agrees at 8 bases. The CDR3 runs 13 residues. Germline CDR1 is GTSNPN and CDR2 is SVGIG (reference sequence). V lost 4 bases and J lost 7; bases outside the gene matches: 8. The CDR3 sequence is CAWNLDRENEAFF. The CDR3 nucleotides read TGTGCCTGGAACCTGGACAGGGAGAATGAAGCTTTCTTT.

The chain links TRBV5-4 to TRBJ2-1, with D possibly being TRBD1 (7 bases). CDR1 and CDR2 (germline): SGHNT, YYREEE (reference sequence). The V gene lost 4 bases and the J gene lost 1 base, with 12 bases spanning the gap. The CDR3 is made up of 15 amino acids. The DNA of the CDR3 is TGTGCCAGCAGCCTTGCGGGACAGTCCTACAATGAGCAGTTCTTC. This encodes CASSLAGQSYNEQFF.

This chain connects TRBV5-4 to TRBJ2-7; 10 bases agree with TRBD1. The CDR3 is made up of 17 amino acids. V dropped 1 base and J dropped 5; count of bases not matched to a gene: 12. In germline, CDR1 is SGHNT, CDR2 YYREEE (reference sequence). CDR3 in amino acids: CASSLSTGGEWPHEQYF. The CDR3 DNA sequence: TGTGCCAGCAGCTTGTCGACAGGGGGCGAGTGGCCCCACGAGCAGTACTTC.

This clone was counted only a few times. V gene TRBV7-9 combines with J gene TRBJ2-7, with D perhaps matching TRBD2 (6 bases). With 0 bases removed from V and 5 bases from J, the gap between germline ends came to 11 bases. The length of the CDR3 is 14 residues. The germline CDR1 and CDR2 sequences are SEHNR and FQNEAQ (reference sequence). CDR3 coding DNA: TGTGCCAGCAGCTTAGCAGAAGGGAGGAACGAGCAGTACTTC. Translating gives CASSLAEGRNEQYF.

This rearrangement joins TRBV11-2 to TRBJ1-2; TRBD1 aligns across 11 bases. Germline values: CDR1 SGHAT, CDR2 FQNNGV. V gave up 7 bases and J gave up 4 bases; unmatched junction bases: 8. CDR3 length equals 15 residues. The CDR3 here is CASTQGQGAAYGYTF. The CDR3 nucleotides read TGTGCCAGCACCCAAGGACAGGGGGCCGCCTATGGCTACACCTTC.

The chain recombines TRBV12-5 with TRBJ1-3; 8 nucleotides agree with TRBD1. The germline gives CDR1 LGHNT, CDR2 FRNRAP. The junction had 8 bases not matched to a gene; V was cut back by 2 bases and J by 5 bases. The CDR3 sequence is 16 residues long. CDR3 sequence reads: CASGLRHTGGRNTIYF. As DNA, the CDR3 is TGTGCTAGTGGTTTGCGACACACAGGGGGGAGAAACACCATATATTTT.

J is TRBJ2-1 and V is TRBV27, with TRBD1 identical over 8 bases. CDR1 MNHEY and CDR2 SMNVEV come from the germline V gene (reference sequence). V trimming: 5 bases; J trimming: 2 bases; junction bases outside the gene matches: 5. The CDR3 length is 15 residues. CDR3 region: CASSEDREAYNEQFF. CDR3 coding DNA: TGTGCCAGCAGTGAGGACAGGGAGGCCTACAATGAGCAGTTCTTC.

The gene calls are TRBV4-1 and TRBJ1-4, with a tentative D call TRBD1 (6 bases). Germline CDR1 reads MGHRA; CDR2 reads YSYEKL. Trimming took 3 bases from V and 5 from J, leaving 13 bases between them. This CDR3 is 15 amino acids long. In DNA, the CDR3 is TGCGCCAGCAGCCAGCCGGGACACCAAAATGAAAAACTGTTTTTT. Its translation: CASSQPGHQNEKLFF.

The J gene is TRBJ1-5, the V gene TRBV6-4; D is perhaps TRBD1 (6 bases). V was cut by 3 bases and J by 5 bases, with 8 bases left in between. Germline V lookup: CDR1 MRHNA, CDR2 SNTAGT. CDR3 length: 13 residues. The CDR3 region is CASSDPGDQPQHF. The CDR3, as DNA: TGTGCCAGCAGTGATCCAGGGGATCAGCCCCAGCATTTT.

Written as DNA, the CDR3 is TGTGCCATCAGCCAGCGGGGGCAAGAGACCCAGTACTTC. This encodes CAISQRGQETQYF. The V call is TRBV10-3, the J call TRBJ2-5; 8 bases match TRBD2. The length of the CDR3 is 13 residues. Germline V gene data show CDR1 as ENHRY and CDR2 as SYGVKD. The J segment lost 2 bases and the V segment lost 6 bases, leaving 2 bases of the junction unmatched.

V gene TRBV18 combines with J gene TRBJ2-6; 9 positions agree with TRBD2. Trimming cost V 4 bases and J 0 bases; bases outside gene matches: 7. This CDR3 spans 18 amino acids. The V gene's germline CDR1 is KGHSH and CDR2 LQKENI. For the CDR3, the DNA is TGTGCCAGCTCACTAACGGGGACTAGCATCTCTGGGGCCAACGTCCTGACTTTC. Translating it yields CASSLTGTSISGANVLTF.